The 31 T cell receptor beta chains reported below all come from one sample, sequenced in a study of OX40 agonist ivuxolimab in advanced cancers. The repertoire was sequenced with immunoSEQ multiplex PCR; TCRdb's copy has only in-frame clones and lacks some. This table holds tens of thousands of clones, 94% found once. The sample here was CD4+ or CD8+ T cells sorted from blood, taken in a trial of the OX40 agonist ivuxolimab. These receptors were taken from an adult with an advanced solid tumor such as melanoma, head and neck, liver or kidney cancer.

This clone was counted between two and nine times. The chain combines TRBV4-3 with TRBJ2-1; 8 positions match TRBD2. The trim removed 0 bases at V and 4 bases at J, leaving 14 bases unmatched. This CDR3 comprises 19 residues. Germline CDR1 is LGHNA and CDR2 is YSLEER. Here the CDR3 DNA reads TGCGCCAGCAGCCAAGATTCTCCCTTTTCTAGCGGGCTATACAATGAGCAGTTCTTC. This encodes CASSQDSPFSSGLYNEQFF.

Details on this clone: A read error may produce the germline difference seen at one junction end. This rearrangement joins TRBV27 to TRBJ2-7; D is perhaps TRBD1 or TRBD2 (6 bases each). Germline V gene sequence: CDR1 MNHEY, CDR2 SMNVEV (reference sequence). The CDR3 is 20 residues long. CDR3 DNA: TGTGCCAGCAGTTTATCCCCCGTACAGGGAGGAAGGGACTTCTCCGACGAGCAGTACTTC. This encodes CASSLSPVQGGRDFSDEQYF.

The gene calls are TRBV27 and TRBJ2-7, with D possibly called TRBD1 or TRBD2 (7 bases each). The CDR3 is 18 residues long. The germline V and J ends were trimmed by 6 bases and 5 bases, with 29 bases remaining between them. The V gene's germline CDR1 is MNHEY and CDR2 SMNVEV (reference sequence). The CDR3, as DNA: TGTGCCAGCAGCCCGGGGGGACAGTTTAGCAGGGGCAACCACGAGCAGTACTTC. Amino acid sequence: CASSPGGQFSRGNHEQYF.

As concerns this clone: A junction boundary mismatches the germline segment, possibly from a read error. The chain joins TRBV7-8 to TRBJ2-7, with TRBD2 matching 7 bases. Germline loops: CDR1 SGHVS, CDR2 FQNEAQ. The CDR3 covers 10 residues. The CDR3 loop is CFGGSDEQYF. Written as DNA, the CDR3 is TGCTTCGGCGGGAGCGACGAGCAGTACTTC.

The genes are TRBV13 and TRBJ2-1, with a possible D match to TRBD2 (6 bases). V dropped 4 bases and J dropped 9 bases, with 10 bases sitting between them. This CDR3 spans 12 amino acids. Per germline, CDR1 PRHDT and CDR2 FYEKMQ (reference sequence). The CDR3, as DNA: TGTGCCAGCAGCTGGGGACTGCCTGAGCAGTTCTTC. Amino acid sequence: CASSWGLPEQFF.

The gene calls are TRBV5-4 and TRBJ2-6, with D possibly matching TRBD1 (6 bases). The CDR3 covers 19 residues. The V and J ends lost 2 bases and 2 bases respectively, with 20 bases between them. Germline V gives CDR1 SGHNT, CDR2 YYREEE (reference sequence). The CDR3 sequence: CASSFPQRGTDPGANVLTF. The CDR3, as DNA: TGTGCCAGCAGCTTTCCGCAAAGGGGGACCGACCCTGGGGCCAACGTCCTGACTTTC.

The V gene is TRBV28, the J gene TRBJ2-1; weak D call: TRBD2 (5 bases). Germline V gene data show CDR1 as MDHEN and CDR2 as SYDVKM. Deletions cut 3 bases from V and 10 bases from J, with 19 bases between. There are 15 residues in the CDR3. CDR3 in amino acids: CASSFPGPPGWEQFF. CDR3 DNA sequence: TGTGCCAGCAGTTTCCCCGGGCCCCCGGGGTGGGAGCAGTTCTTC. Based on the CDR3 plus reference TRBV28 and TRBJ2-1, the full variable domain is DVKVTQSSRYLVKRTGEKVFLECVQDMDHENMFWYRQDPGLGLRLIYFSYDVKMKEKGDIPEGYSVSREKKERFSLILESASTNQTSMYLCASSFPGPPGWEQFFGPGTRLTVL.

As concerns this clone: Other nucleotide sequences in the sample specify the same CDR3. The chain couples TRBV7-9 to TRBJ1-2; 7 nucleotides align to TRBD1. V gave up 1 base and J gave up 4 bases; unmatched junction bases: 3. CDR1 is SEHNR, CDR2 FQNEAQ, per germline (reference sequence). CDR3 length equals 14 residues. CDR3 amino acids: CASSLGQGSYGYTF. Written as DNA, the CDR3 is TGTGCCAGCAGCTTAGGACAGGGTAGCTATGGCTACACCTTC.

The chain uses TRBV21-1 and TRBJ2-3; the table's TRBD1 call for D was not verified on the DNA. TRBV21-1 is recorded as a pseudogene. The CDR3 length is 15 residues. CDR3 coding DNA: TGTGCCAGCAGCACAGGGTCCCAGGTCACAGATACGCAGTATTTT. Its translation is CASSTGSQVTDTQYF.

V is TRBV5-4 and J is TRBJ2-1; 7 nucleotides align to TRBD2. Unmatched junction bases numbered 6, after V lost 3 bases and J lost 15 bases. Per germline, CDR1 SGHNT and CDR2 YYREEE (reference sequence). This CDR3 has 11 amino acids. The CDR3 DNA follows: TGTGCCAGCAGCTCGTCGGGGGGACGGTTCTTC. Protein: CASSSSGGRFF.

This chain's CDR3 is CASSPSLVTEAFF. The CDR3 nucleotides read TGTGCCAGCAGCCCTTCACTGGTCACTGAAGCTTTCTTT. The chain uses TRBV11-2 and TRBJ1-1; D is uncertain. V shed 5 bases and J shed 4 bases, with 11 bases lying between them. Germline V lookup: CDR1 SGHAT, CDR2 FQNNGV. The CDR3 extends over 13 amino acids. Filled out from reference TRBV11-2 and TRBJ1-1, the complete variable domain reads EAGVAQSPRYKIIEKRQSVAFWCNPISGHATLYWYQQILGQGPKLLIQFQNNGVVDDSQLPKDRFSAERLKGVDSTLKIQPAKLEDSAVYLCASSPSLVTEAFFGQGTRLTVV.

Remarks on this clone: A much larger clone lies a single base off, so this may be a read error. The V call is TRBV5-5, the J call TRBJ2-7; D is uncertain. Germline V CDR1 and CDR2: SGHKS, YYEKEE (reference sequence). Deletions cut 2 bases from V and 1 base from J, with 1 base between. CDR3 size: 11 residues. The CDR3 here is CASSFSYEQYF. In DNA form, the CDR3 reads TGTGCCAGCAGCTTTTCCTACGAGCAGTACTTC.

This clone has more than one count but fewer than ten. The CDR3 sequence is CASSTPRTPVGGYTF. Written as DNA, the CDR3 is TGTGCCAGTAGTACACCTCGGACTCCAGTCGGTGGCTACACCTTC. The chain has TRBV19 and TRBJ1-2; no clear D gene. Germline CDR1 and CDR2: LNHDA and SQIVND (reference sequence). V lost 4 bases to trimming and J lost 7 bases, with 19 bases between them. The CDR3 spans 15 residues. The entire variable domain, with the rest obtained from reference TRBV19 and TRBJ1-2, is as follows: DGGITQSPKYLFRKEGQNVTLSCEQNLNHDAMYWYRQDPGQGLRLIYYSQIVNDFQKGDIAEGYSVSREKKESFPLTVTSAQKNPTAFYLCASSTPRTPVGGYTFGSGTRLTVV.

The V call is TRBV4-2, the J call TRBJ2-5; D perhaps matches TRBD2 (6 bases). This CDR3 comprises 14 residues. Trimming left V 8 bases short and J 2 bases short, with 15 bases between. Germline values: CDR1 LGHNA, CDR2 YNFKEQ. DNA of the CDR3: TGTGCCAGCGGACTACGGGGGTCGCAAGAGACCCAGTACTTC. It translates to CASGLRGSQETQYF.

The chain uses TRBV4-3 and TRBJ2-5; no firm D call. This CDR3 is built from 13 residues. The V end lost 1 base, the J end lost 4 bases, and 7 bases lay between the germline ends. Germline V gene sequence: CDR1 LGHNA, CDR2 YSLEER. The CDR3 DNA reads TGCGCCAGCAGCCAAGGGCGGCGAGAGACCCAGTACTTC. Its translation: CASSQGRRETQYF.

The V gene is TRBV7-3, the J gene TRBJ2-7, with a weak D call TRBD2 (6 bases). CDR1 is SGHTA, CDR2 FQGTGA, per germline. Trimming pared 0 bases from V and 5 bases from J, leaving 14 bases between. The CDR3 is 15 amino acids. CDR3 coding DNA: TGTGCCAGCAGCTTAACCGGGGGTGCTCCCCACGAGCAGTACTTC. It specifies CASSLTGGAPHEQYF.

The genes are TRBV14 and TRBJ2-5; TRBD2 matches 12 bases. V gave up 0 bases and J gave up 8 bases; unmatched junction bases: 4. Per the germline V gene, CDR1 is SGHDN and CDR2 is FVKESK. The CDR3 sequence is 15 residues long. The CDR3 nucleotides read TGTGCCAGCAGCCAAGATTGGGGACTAGCGGGCACCCAGTACTTC. Protein product: CASSQDWGLAGTQYF.

The rearrangement joins TRBV5-6 to TRBJ2-3; the D call may be TRBD1 or TRBD2 (5 bases each). V was trimmed by 2 bases and J by 5 bases, leaving 6 bases between them. The germline V gene encodes CDR1 SGHDT and CDR2 YYEEEE. This CDR3 comprises 12 residues. CDR3 in amino acids: CASSFGGDTQYF. CDR3 nucleotide sequence: TGTGCCAGCAGCTTTGGGGGAGATACGCAGTATTTT.

The V and J genes are TRBV11-2 and TRBJ2-1; D possibly corresponds to TRBD2 (6 bases). The CDR3 length is 15 residues. Germline lookup yields CDR1 SGHAT and CDR2 FQNNGV. With 1 base removed from V and 9 bases from J, the gap between germline ends came to 16 bases. As DNA, the CDR3 is TGTGCCAGCAGCTTAGCTACTAGCTATACGGGTGAGCAGTTCTTC. Translating gives CASSLATSYTGEQFF. Together with reference TRBV11-2 and TRBJ2-1, the CDR3 gives the full variable domain: EAGVAQSPRYKIIEKRQSVAFWCNPISGHATLYWYQQILGQGPKLLIQFQNNGVVDDSQLPKDRFSAERLKGVDSTLKIQPAKLEDSAVYLCASSLATSYTGEQFFGPGTRLTVL.

V gene TRBV11-2 combines with J gene TRBJ2-7, with TRBD1 matching 7 bases. Germline CDR1 is SGHAT and CDR2 is FQNNGV. V gave up 5 bases and J gave up 2 bases; unmatched junction bases: 6. The CDR3 contains 14 residues. The CDR3 spells CASSPGQWTYEQYF. For the CDR3, the DNA is TGTGCCAGCAGCCCGGGACAGTGGACCTACGAGCAGTACTTC.

J is TRBJ2-2 and V is TRBV5-1; 13 positions agree with TRBD2. The germline V gene has CDR1 SGHRS and CDR2 YFSETQ. The V gene end was trimmed by 4 bases and the J gene end by 6 bases; junction bases not matched to a gene: 12. The CDR3 runs to 18 residues. CDR3 region: CASSLRTSGREWAGELFF. CDR3 nucleotides: TGCGCCAGCAGCCTCCGGACTAGCGGGAGAGAGTGGGCCGGGGAGCTGTTTTTT.

This chain links TRBV7-6 with TRBJ1-5; D not resolved. The CDR3 has 14 amino acids. The germline gives CDR1 SGHVS, CDR2 FNYEAQ. V was cut by 1 base and J by 5 bases, with 9 bases left in between. The CDR3 sequence is CASSLEPQDQPQHF. The CDR3 nucleotides are TGTGCCAGCAGCTTAGAGCCTCAGGATCAGCCCCAGCATTTT. Together with reference TRBV7-6 and TRBJ1-5, the CDR3 gives the full variable domain: GAGVSQSPRYKVTKRGQDVALRCDPISGHVSLYWYRQALGQGPEFLTYFNYEAQQDKSGLPNDRFSAERPEGSISTLTIQRTEQRDSAMYRCASSLEPQDQPQHFGDGTRLSIL.

The chain carries TRBV21-1 and TRBJ2-1; the tabulated D call, TRBD1, remains unverified against the DNA. TRBV21-1 is labeled a pseudogene. The CDR3 is 13 residues long. CDR3: CASRIQTYNEQFF. CDR3 nucleotide sequence: TGTGCCAGCAGGATCCAGACCTACAATGAGCAGTTCTTC.

The chain recombines TRBV5-1 with TRBJ2-1, with 7 bases lining up with TRBD2. Germline V lookup: CDR1 SGHRS, CDR2 YFSETQ. The CDR3 consists of 15 residues. The J segment lost 3 bases and the V segment lost 2 bases, leaving 5 bases of the junction unmatched. Here the CDR3 DNA reads TGCGCCAGCAGCTTTATAGCGGGCGTCTACAATGAGCAGTTCTTC. This codes for CASSFIAGVYNEQFF. Together with reference TRBV5-1 and TRBJ2-1, the CDR3 gives the full variable domain: KAGVTQTPRYLIKTRGQQVTLSCSPISGHRSVSWYQQTPGQGLQFLFEYFSETQRNKGNFPGRFSGRQFSNSRSEMNVSTLELGDSALYLCASSFIAGVYNEQFFGPGTRLTVL.

V usage is TRBV9 and J usage is TRBJ2-7; D tentatively reads TRBD1 or TRBD2 (6 bases each). This CDR3 region has 15 residues. Trimming removed 3 bases at V and 2 bases at J, with 15 bases between. Germline CDR1 and CDR2: SGDLS and YYNGEE. The CDR3 bases are TGTGCCAGCAGCGGGTCCCGGGGGCCTACCTACGAGCAGTACTTC. Translation gives CASSGSRGPTYEQYF.

This clone was recorded once. The chain combines TRBV9 with TRBJ1-2; 7 positions agree with TRBD1. Losses at the gene ends were 3 bases for V and 0 bases for J; bases not matched to a gene: 5. The V gene's germline CDR1 is SGDLS and CDR2 YYNGEE. The CDR3 totals 15 residues. The CDR3: CASSGGTASNYGYTF. DNA for the CDR3: TGTGCCAGCAGCGGAGGGACAGCTTCTAACTATGGCTACACCTTC.

This chain connects TRBV11-2 to TRBJ2-7; tentatively, D is TRBD1 (5 bases). This CDR3 is built from 15 residues. Germline-derived CDR1 and CDR2 are SGHAT and FQNNGV. V was clipped by 5 bases and J by 4 bases, with 18 bases between them. The CDR3 coding sequence is TGTGCCAGCAGCCCCACCGCCAGGGTGGGTTACGAGCAGTACTTC. Translating it yields CASSPTARVGYEQYF. The full variable domain, with the rest looked up from reference TRBV11-2 and TRBJ2-7, is EAGVAQSPRYKIIEKRQSVAFWCNPISGHATLYWYQQILGQGPKLLIQFQNNGVVDDSQLPKDRFSAERLKGVDSTLKIQPAKLEDSAVYLCASSPTARVGYEQYFGPGTRLTVT.

The chain uses TRBV11-3 and TRBJ1-2, with D maybe TRBD1 (5 bases). The CDR3 spans 15 residues. V lost 1 base and J 6 bases, leaving 15 bases between the germline ends. CDR1 and CDR2 (germline): SGHNT, YENEEA. CDR3 loop: CASSLARTNPDGYTF. CDR3 coding DNA: TGTGCCAGCAGCTTAGCACGGACAAACCCCGATGGCTACACCTTC.

This clone was detected only a few times. V and J are TRBV15 and TRBJ2-5; D is perhaps TRBD1 (5 bases). This CDR3 is built from 14 residues. Germline lookup yields CDR1 LNHNV and CDR2 YYDKDF (reference sequence). The V and J ends lost 3 bases and 7 bases respectively, with 15 bases between them. The CDR3 bases are TGTGCCACCAGCAGGGACCGGACAACAGGGACCCAGTACTTC. It specifies CATSRDRTTGTQYF.

The chain is built from TRBV14 and TRBJ2-1, with 9 bases lining up with TRBD1. Trimming took 0 bases from V and 5 from J; bases not matched to a gene: 11. This CDR3 is 18 amino acids long. Germline CDR1 and CDR2: SGHDN and FVKESK. The CDR3 loop is CASSQEGSGTGYHNEQFF. CDR3 nucleotides: TGTGCCAGCAGCCAAGAAGGGTCCGGGACAGGGTACCACAATGAGCAGTTCTTC. Full variable domain (missing parts from reference TRBV14 and TRBJ2-1): EAGVTQFPSHSVIEKGQTVTLRCDPISGHDNLYWYRRVMGKEIKFLLHFVKESKQDESGMPNNRFLAERTGGTYSTLKVQPAELEDSGVYFCASSQEGSGTGYHNEQFFGPGTRLTVL.

This clone has only one observation. This chain joins TRBV27 and TRBJ2-1; 10 bases are a match to TRBD2. Germline CDR1 is MNHEY and CDR2 is SMNVEV (reference sequence). The junction had 3 bases not matched to a gene; V was cut back by 5 bases and J by 2 bases. The CDR3 extends over 15 amino acids. In DNA form, the CDR3 reads TGTGCCAGCAGTCCGCTAGCGGGAGCCTACAATGAGCAGTTCTTC. Protein product: CASSPLAGAYNEQFF.